The rows below give T cell receptor beta chains drawn from one sample of a study of metastatic and nonmetastatic thyroid tumors. TCRdb used MiXCR to call clones anew from the PCR reads. Altogether tens of thousands of clones are present, 9.5% to 13% being singletons, with the ten largest covering around 9.7%. The sample comprised blood. The receptors derive from a male donor with papillary thyroid cancer or a benign thyroid nodule (not recorded which). Some clones in this sample may be carry-over from other donors' samples. Both conserved end residues are part of each CDR3. The D gene is left open where the match is weak. A clone size is listed for some rows: how often the clone was seen (once, few, many), or a class if it is expanded.

>-|few|TRBJ1-2|TRBV28
CALAGGSNYGYTF
TGTGCCCTAGCCGGCGGCAGTAACTATGGCTACACCTTC
>-|few|TRBJ2-5|TRBV28
CASRPPLTGRETQYF
TGTGCCAGCAGACCCCCTCTGACAGGTAGGGAGACCCAGTACTTC
>-|many|TRBJ1-1|TRBV6-2/TRBV6-3
CASRGIGSSEAFF
TGTGCCAGCCGGGGGATTGGGAGTTCTGAAGCTTTCTTT
>TRBD1|many|TRBJ2-7|TRBV2
CASSEGTGVYEQYF
TGTGCCAGCAGTGAGGGGACAGGGGTGTACGAGCAGTACTTC
>-|-|TRBJ2-7|TRBV6-5
CAISYSPAGPLGEQYF
TGTGCCATCAGTTACTCACCAGCCGGGCCTCTAGGGGAGCAGTACTTC
>-|many|TRBJ2-5|TRBV19
CASSPQGPRGTQYF
TGTGCCAGTAGTCCCCAGGGGCCGCGGGGGACCCAGTACTTC
>TRBD1|many|TRBJ2-5|TRBV7-9
CASSGQGQETQYF
TGTGCCAGCTCGGGACAGGGCCAAGAGACCCAGTACTTC
>-|many|TRBJ1-4|TRBV30
CAWSVLREKLFF
TGTGCCTGGAGTGTACTCAGGGAAAAACTGTTTTTT
>-|-|TRBJ2-6|TRBV27
CASSFGGTGANVLTF
TGTGCCAGCAGCTTTGGCGGAACTGGGGCCAACGTCCTGACTTTC
>-|many|TRBJ2-2|TRBV12-5
CASAQTTRSGELFF
TGTGCTAGTGCCCAAACGACTAGGTCCGGGGAGCTGTTTTTT
>TRBD1|many|TRBJ2-3|TRBV19
CASSIENRGPDTQYF
TGTGCCAGTAGTATCGAGAACAGGGGGCCAGATACGCAGTATTTT
>-|many|TRBJ1-4|TRBV2
CASSEGPQGNNEKLFF
TGTGCCAGCAGTGAAGGCCCACAGGGCAATAATGAAAAACTGTTTTTT
>TRBD1|-|TRBJ1-3|TRBV20-1
CSAPRQGGFGNTIYF
TGCAGTGCGCCCAGACAGGGAGGCTTTGGAAACACCATATATTTT
>-|many|TRBJ2-7|TRBV20-1
CSAEVTGTDEQYF
TGCAGTGCTGAGGTTACAGGGACGGACGAGCAGTACTTC
>TRBD2|many|TRBJ2-1|TRBV2
CASSEREAGEQFF
TGTGCCAGCAGTGAACGGGAGGCAGGGGAGCAGTTCTTC
>TRBD2|many|TRBJ2-7|TRBV3-1
CASSQGTSGAYEQYF
TGTGCCAGCAGCCAAGGGACTAGCGGGGCCTACGAGCAGTACTTC
>-|many|TRBJ1-1|TRBV11-2
CASSLDRESGNTEAFF
TGTGCCAGCAGCTTAGACAGGGAGAGCGGGAACACTGAAGCTTTCTTT
>TRBD1|-|TRBJ2-7|TRBV19
CASSSSGQCALSDEQYF
TGTGCCAGTAGCTCCTCGGGACAGTGTGCGCTTTCCGACGAGCAGTACTTC
>-|many|TRBJ1-5|TRBV6-1
CASSENEGRGNQPQHF
TGTGCCAGCAGTGAAAATGAGGGTAGAGGGAATCAGCCCCAGCATTTT
>-|many|TRBJ1-1|TRBV7-2
CASRPTAMNTEAFF
TGTGCCAGCAGACCGACAGCCATGAACACTGAAGCTTTCTTT
>TRBD1|medium-sized|TRBJ2-7|TRBV6-1
CASSSLGTAATYEQYF
TGTGCCAGCAGTTCGTTGGGGACAGCCGCTACCTACGAGCAGTACTTC
>TRBD2|many|TRBJ2-1|TRBV20-1
CSAAAGTSVLNEQFF
TGCAGTGCGGCTGCTGGGACTAGCGTCCTCAATGAGCAGTTCTTC
>-|many|TRBJ1-5|TRBV20-1
CSARRGSSNQPQHF
TGCAGTGCTAGGAGGGGGAGTAGCAATCAGCCCCAGCATTTT
>-|many|TRBJ2-1|TRBV12-3/TRBV12-4
CASSLVSGIHEQFF
TGTGCCAGCAGTTTAGTTTCAGGTATCCATGAGCAGTTCTTC
>-|many|TRBJ2-5|TRBV7-2
CASSLSGMVETQYF
TGTGCCAGCAGCTTATCGGGGATGGTAGAGACCCAGTACTTC
>-|many|TRBJ1-5|TRBV6-2/TRBV6-3
CASSYSEGQPQHF
TGTGCCAGCAGTTACTCGGAGGGTCAGCCCCAGCATTTT
>TRBD2|few|TRBJ2-3|TRBV30
CAWTLGLALRTDTQYF
TGTGCCTGGACCTTGGGACTAGCGTTACGCACAGATACGCAGTATTTT
>-|many|TRBJ2-5|TRBV12-3/TRBV12-4
CASSLPQTQETQYF
TGTGCCAGCAGTTTGCCCCAGACTCAAGAGACCCAGTACTTC
>-|many|TRBJ1-5|TRBV10-2
CASSESRHSNQPQHF
TGCGCCAGCAGTGAGTCTCGCCATAGCAATCAGCCCCAGCATTTT
>-|many|TRBJ2-7|TRBV20-1
CSARVFGWTGEQYF
TGCAGTGCTAGAGTTTTTGGCTGGACGGGCGAGCAGTACTTC
>TRBD2|few|TRBJ2-5|TRBV6-1
CASIPSGIPETQYF
TGTGCCAGCATCCCTAGCGGGATACCCGAGACCCAGTACTTC
>-|many|TRBJ2-1|TRBV7-9
CASNRDGLEQFF
TGTGCCAGCAACCGCGACGGACTCGAGCAGTTCTTC
>-|many|TRBJ1-1|TRBV12-5
CASGQGPDTEAFF
TGTGCTAGTGGACAGGGACCAGACACTGAAGCTTTCTTT
>TRBD1|-|TRBJ2-5|TRBV7-2
CASSLGRGSSRETQYF
TGTGCCAGCAGCTTGGGCAGGGGGAGCTCAAGGGAGACCCAGTACTTC
>-|many|TRBJ1-5|TRBV5-1
CASSLTAAENQPQHF
TGCGCCAGCAGCTTGACCGCAGCAGAAAATCAGCCCCAGCATTTT
>-|many|TRBJ2-3|TRBV20-1
CSARVRGLRTDTQYF
TGCAGTGCTAGAGTCCGTGGGCTAAGGACAGATACGCAGTATTTT
>-|few|TRBJ2-3|TRBV5-4
CASTTLQTGLPDTQYF
TGTGCCAGCACGACACTCCAGACAGGTCTCCCAGATACGCAGTATTTT
>TRBD2|-|TRBJ2-2|TRBV24-1
CATSDLSLADNTGELFF
TGTGCCACCAGTGATTTGAGTCTAGCGGACAACACCGGGGAGCTGTTTTTT
>-|many|TRBJ1-5|TRBV4-1
CASSQDDLQAINQPQHF
TGCGCCAGCAGCCAAGATGATTTGCAGGCTATCAATCAGCCCCAGCATTTT
>TRBD1|many|TRBJ1-5|TRBV7-7
CASSRDRSTPQHF
TGTGCTAGCAGCAGGGACAGAAGTACGCCCCAGCATTTT
>-|-|TRBJ2-3|TRBV5-6
CASSLEMRANTDTQYF
TGTGCCAGCAGCTTGGAGATGAGGGCTAACACAGATACGCAGTATTTT
>TRBD2|many|TRBJ2-1|TRBV20-1
CSARDHTSVGAYNEQFF
TGCAGTGCTAGAGATCATACTAGCGTAGGGGCCTACAATGAGCAGTTCTTC
>-|many|TRBJ1-5|TRBV4-1
CASSPRVAMGNQPQHF
TGCGCCAGCAGCCCGAGGGTAGCAATGGGCAATCAGCCCCAGCATTTT